A selection of T cell receptor beta chains follows, all from one sample in a study of blood T cell repertoires in COVID-19. The method was immunoSEQ multiplex PCR; TCRdb's version includes in-frame clones alone and lacks a portion of them. Of about 370,000 clones listed, approximately 90% are singletons. Sequencing used PBMCs or T cells enriched from blood (not recorded which). The receptor source for this set is a woman aged 40 to 50 who had been exposed to COVID-19. CDR3s include the opening cysteine and the closing phenylalanine or tryptophan. Fields, in order: V gene, clone size, D gene, J gene, CDR3 DNA, CDR3 protein. A D gene is named only where the DNA matches it firmly. Clone size appears in some rows only: once, few, many, or a class for an expanded clone.

TRBV25-1	NA	NA	TRBJ1-3	TGTGCCAGCAGTGACCCAGGGATCTCTGGAAACACCATATATTTT	CASSDPGISGNTIYF
TRBV5-1	NA	TRBD1	TRBJ2-3	TGCGCCAGCAGGTCCACAGGGGGATACGCAGACGATACGCAGTATTTT	CASRSTGGYADDTQYF
TRBV27	NA	NA	TRBJ2-1	TGTGCCAGCAGAACGACAGGTAATGAGCAGTTCTTC	CASRTTGNEQFF
TRBV7-9	NA	TRBD1	TRBJ1-4	TGTGCCAGCAGCCCTCCGGGCAGGGGGGACGAAAAACTGTTTTTT	CASSPPGRGDEKLFF
TRBV29-1	NA	TRBD1	TRBJ1-4	TGCAGCGTCAGGGGGGCTAATGAAAAACTGTTTTTT	CSVRGANEKLFF
TRBV5-8	NA	NA	TRBJ2-1	TGTGCCAGCAGCTTGGTTCTAGCGCTAAGCTCCTACAATGAGCAGTTCTTC	CASSLVLALSSYNEQFF
TRBV13	NA	TRBD2	TRBJ2-3	TGTGCCAGCAGCACCCGACTAGCGGGAGATGGGTACACAGATACGCAGTATTTT	CASSTRLAGDGYTDTQYF
TRBV5-1	NA	TRBD1	TRBJ1-5	TGCGCCAGCAGCCCCGGGACAGGGGGCGCGAATCAGCCCCAGCATTTT	CASSPGTGGANQPQHF
TRBV19	NA	TRBD1	TRBJ1-2	TGTGCCAGTAGTATTCTGACAGGGTTACATGGCTACACCTTC	CASSILTGLHGYTF
TRBV27	once	TRBD2	TRBJ2-7	TGTGCCAGCAGGACCCGGGACTACTACGAGCAGTACTTC	CASRTRDYYEQYF
TRBV5-5	NA	NA	TRBJ1-1	TGTGCCAGCAGCTTCAAGAGAATGAACACTGAAGCTTTCTTT	CASSFKRMNTEAFF
TRBV5-1	NA	TRBD1	TRBJ1-1	TGCGCCAGCAGCTCGGGCCAAGGACAGGGGTGGGCCACTGAAGCTTTCTTT	CASSSGQGQGWATEAFF
TRBV7-9	NA	TRBD1	TRBJ1-4	TGTGCCAGCAGCTCGAGACAGGGTATGGAAAAACTGTTTTTT	CASSSRQGMEKLFF
TRBV21-1	NA	NA	TRBJ2-3	TGTGCCAGCAGCAAAGATGTTACAGGGGACGAGACAGATACGCAGTATTTT	CASSKDVTGDETDTQYF
TRBV18	NA	TRBD2	TRBJ2-1	TGTGCCAGCTCACCACAACCGGGACTAGCGGACAATGAGCAGTTCTTC	CASSPQPGLADNEQFF
TRBV19	NA	TRBD1	TRBJ1-2	TGTGCCAGTAGTATGGAGAGGGGGACAGAGGTGAACTATGGCTACACCTTC	CASSMERGTEVNYGYTF
TRBV28	once	NA	TRBJ2-7	TGTGCCAGCAGTGCTTCCGGGTTCTACGAGCAGTACTTC	CASSASGFYEQYF
TRBV19	few	TRBD1	TRBJ2-5	TGTGCCAGTAGTATAAGGGGGCGAAAGGAGACCCAGTACTTC	CASSIRGRKETQYF
TRBV3-1/TRBV3-2	NA	TRBD2	TRBJ2-7	TGTGCCAGCAGCCAATCACTAGCGGGGTTCTACGAGCAGTACTTC	CASSQSLAGFYEQYF
TRBV27	once	TRBD1	TRBJ1-2	TGTGCCAGCAGGCCGGACAGGGTTAACTATGGCTACACCTTC	CASRPDRVNYGYTF
TRBV9	NA	NA	TRBJ1-5	TGTGCCAGCAGCGTAGTACGGGGGGCGTATAGCAATCAGCCCCAGCATTTT	CASSVVRGAYSNQPQHF
TRBV19	NA	TRBD1	TRBJ1-2	TGTGCCAGTAGGAGGACAGGGGGCGAAGATAGTGGCTACACCTTC	CASRRTGGEDSGYTF
TRBV19	NA	NA	TRBJ2-1	TGTGCCAGTAGTATGACTAGTTCCTCCTACAATGAGCAGTTCTTC	CASSMTSSSYNEQFF
TRBV7-9	NA	NA	TRBJ1-2	TGTGCCAGCAGCTTGTATCTTGTCGGGGGGGCGGAGGGTCCTGGCTACACCTTC	CASSLYLVGGAEGPGYTF
TRBV12-3/TRBV12-4	few	TRBD1	TRBJ1-5	TGTGCCAGCAGTTTGGGACAGAATCAGCCCCAGCATTTT	CASSLGQNQPQHF
TRBV19	NA	NA	TRBJ1-6	TGTGCCAGTAGTTCAGGGAATCGGGCCCTCCACTTT	CASSSGNRALHF
TRBV7-8	NA	NA	TRBJ1-1	TGTGCCAGCGGCAGGTTAAACACTGAAGCTTTCTTT	CASGRLNTEAFF
TRBV6-2/TRBV6-3	NA	TRBD2	TRBJ2-7	TGTGCCAGCAGTTACGGGGGGGAGCCCGACGAGCAGTACTTC	CASSYGGEPDEQYF
TRBV7-8	NA	NA	TRBJ1-1	TGTGCCAGCAGCTCCCGAGGGAACACTGAAGCTTTCTTT	CASSSRGNTEAFF
TRBV11-3	NA	NA	TRBJ2-6	TGTGCCAGCAGCGCCTCAGGGTCTGGGGCCAACGTCCTGACTTTC	CASSASGSGANVLTF
TRBV5-1	NA	TRBD1	TRBJ2-7	TGCGCCAGCAGCTACAGTCGGCCAGGACAGGGGGCCTACGAGCAGTACTTC	CASSYSRPGQGAYEQYF
TRBV2	NA	NA	TRBJ1-1	TGTGCCAGCAGTTCTTACACTGAAGCTTTCTTT	CASSSYTEAFF
TRBV27	once	NA	TRBJ2-2	TGTGCCAGCAGCCCCCGACCAGGGGGGCTCAACACCGGGGAGCTGTTTTTT	CASSPRPGGLNTGELFF
TRBV7-2	NA	NA	TRBJ2-5	TGTGCCAGCAGCTTAGGGACAGTCCCACAGAGGGAGACCCAGTACTTC	CASSLGTVPQRETQYF
TRBV7-2	NA	NA	TRBJ2-5	TGTGCCAGCAGCCCCCCCAACCAAGAGACCCAGTACTTC	CASSPPNQETQYF
TRBV6-1	few	NA	TRBJ1-5	TGTGCCAGCAGTGAATCTAGTCAGCCCCAGCATTTT	CASSESSQPQHF
TRBV2	NA	NA	TRBJ1-4	TGTGCCAGCAGAGACAGTGCAACTAATGAAAAACTGTTTTTT	CASRDSATNEKLFF
TRBV7-6	NA	NA	TRBJ1-5	TGTGCCAGCAGCCGTACGGGGGGGGGCTATAGCAATCAGCCCCAGCATTTT	CASSRTGGGYSNQPQHF
TRBV6-2/TRBV6-3	NA	NA	TRBJ2-2	TGTGCCAGCAGTTCTCCAGGGCGGAACACCGGGGAGCTGTTTTTT	CASSSPGRNTGELFF
TRBV7-9	NA	NA	TRBJ1-1	TGTGCCAGCAGCCGGACTTATGAAGCTTTCTTT	CASSRTYEAFF
TRBV4-1	NA	TRBD2	TRBJ2-7	TGCGCCAGCAGCCAAGTTGATATGGGACTAGCTTCTGGAAACGAGCAGTACTTC	CASSQVDMGLASGNEQYF
TRBV5-6	NA	NA	TRBJ1-4	TGTGCCAGCAGCTTGTCAGGTTCTGAAAAACTGTTTTTT	CASSLSGSEKLFF
TRBV10-3	NA	NA	TRBJ1-3	TGTGCCATCAGCGATACAGGGTTTACTGGAAACACCATATATTTT	CAISDTGFTGNTIYF
TRBV25-1	NA	NA	TRBJ2-7	TGTGCCAGCAGTGAATCCGGCAGGGCCTACGAGCAGTACTTC	CASSESGRAYEQYF
TRBV29-1	NA	TRBD2	TRBJ2-1	TGCAGCGGTGGGGGGGGAGTGGATAATGAGCAGTTCTTC	CSGGGGVDNEQFF
TRBV2	NA	TRBD1	TRBJ2-1	TGTGCCAGCAGTGAGTCTGGACAGGGTTACAATGAGCAGTTCTTC	CASSESGQGYNEQFF
TRBV29-1	NA	TRBD1	TRBJ1-1	TGCAGCGTTGAAGGAGGGGGCAGGACTGAAGCTTTCTTT	CSVEGGGRTEAFF
TRBV7-2	NA	NA	TRBJ2-6	TGTGCCAGCAGCCCCAGGGTCTCTGGGGCCAACGTCCTGACTTTC	CASSPRVSGANVLTF
TRBV7-9	few	TRBD1	TRBJ2-5	TGTGCCAGCAGCTCGGACAGGGGAAATGTAGAGACCCAGTACTTC	CASSSDRGNVETQYF